A selection of T cell receptor beta chains follows, all from one sample in a study of shared clonotypes between healthy human individuals. Profiling relied on immunoSEQ multiplex PCR, and the TCRdb table lists in-frame clones only, not all of them. Here the sample spans 1,500,000 or so clones, roughly 96% being singletons. Input material: naive CD4+ T cells sorted from blood. The receptors derive from a man aged 25 to 40 in good health. Each CDR3 is given with its conserved first and last residue. The order of the fields is J gene, D gene, clone size, V gene, CDR3 DNA, CDR3 protein. A D gene is named only where the DNA matches it firmly. Clone size is stated in some rows and not others, as once, few, many or a class when expanded.

TRBJ1-5,TRBD1,NA,TRBV10-2,TGCGCCAGCCGCGGGACAGGGAACAATCAGCCCCAGCATTTT,CASRGTGNNQPQHF
TRBJ2-1,TRBD2,NA,TRBV11-2,TGTGCCAGCAGCTTAGATCTTGCGGGAGGTTACAATGAGCAGTTCTTC,CASSLDLAGGYNEQFF
TRBJ2-2,NA,NA,TRBV5-5,TGTGCCAGCAGCTCCGACGGAACCGGGGAGCTGTTTTTT,CASSSDGTGELFF
TRBJ2-1,TRBD2,NA,TRBV5-1,TGCGCCAGCAGCTCCGGGACTAGCGGGAAGAATGAGCAGTTCTTC,CASSSGTSGKNEQFF
TRBJ2-5,NA,NA,TRBV6-5,TGTGCCAGCAGTTCGACAGCTAACCAAGAGACCCAGTACTTC,CASSSTANQETQYF
TRBJ1-1,NA,NA,TRBV4-1,TGCGCCAGCAGCCAAGTCGGGGGCATGATGAACACTGAAGCTTTCTTT,CASSQVGGMMNTEAFF
TRBJ1-5,NA,NA,TRBV9,TGTGCCAGCAGCGCATCAGGGGACGTGGATCAGCCCCAGCATTTT,CASSASGDVDQPQHF
TRBJ2-7,TRBD1,NA,TRBV10-3,TGTGCCGCCTCAAAACAGGGGGCCTCCTACGAGCAGTACTTC,CAASKQGASYEQYF
TRBJ2-2,NA,once,TRBV7-2,TGTGCCAGCAGCGTTATCCCCACCGGGGAGCTGTTTTTT,CASSVIPTGELFF
TRBJ2-7,NA,NA,TRBV7-2,TGTGCCAGCAGCTTAGACAGGACGGAGCAGTACTTC,CASSLDRTEQYF
TRBJ2-7,TRBD1,NA,TRBV30,TGTGCCTGGAGTGCGCAGGACAGGACCTACGAGCAGTACTTC,CAWSAQDRTYEQYF
TRBJ2-1,NA,NA,TRBV5-5,TGTGCCAGCAGCCCTAACTCCCTACTTCGGGGGAATGAGCAGTTCTTC,CASSPNSLLRGNEQFF
TRBJ2-3,NA,NA,TRBV11-2,TGTGCCAGCAGCTTACTAATGGTACGGCGGGATACGCAGTATTTT,CASSLLMVRRDTQYF
TRBJ1-4,NA,NA,TRBV11-2,TGTGCCAGCAGCTCACTCCACGGCAGGTCGGGAGAAAAACTGTTTTTT,CASSSLHGRSGEKLFF
TRBJ1-1,TRBD1,once,TRBV2,TGTGCCAGCAGCGTGACAGGGGGCACTGAAGCTTTCTTT,CASSVTGGTEAFF
TRBJ2-1,TRBD2,NA,TRBV15,TGTGCCACCAGCTCGCGGACTAGCGGGAGTAATGAGCAGTTCTTC,CATSSRTSGSNEQFF
TRBJ2-7,NA,NA,TRBV5-1,TGCGCCAGCAGCTTGGTTGGCGACTCCTACGAGCAGTACTTC,CASSLVGDSYEQYF
TRBJ2-7,TRBD2,NA,TRBV28,TGTGCCTCCTTTCCTAGCGGGAGGGGAGTCCACGAGCAGTACTTC,CASFPSGRGVHEQYF
TRBJ1-1,NA,NA,TRBV7-2,TGTGCCAGCAGCTTAGTGCCAGCGGGCACTGAAGCTTTCTTT,CASSLVPAGTEAFF
TRBJ1-4,NA,once,TRBV6-5,TGTGCCAGCAGTTACGTTGGGGCAACTAATGAAAAACTGTTTTTT,CASSYVGATNEKLFF
TRBJ1-5,NA,NA,TRBV28,TGTGCCCCTCCGATCCCTGAAAGGGACAATCAGCCCCAGCATTTT,CAPPIPERDNQPQHF
TRBJ2-2,NA,NA,TRBV10-3,TGTGCCATCAGACCCGTTGGGGACGCCGGGGAGCTGTTTTTT,CAIRPVGDAGELFF
TRBJ1-5,NA,NA,TRBV25-1,TGTGCCAGCAGTGAATCGAGGTGGGCTCAGCCCCAGCATTTT,CASSESRWAQPQHF
TRBJ2-7,NA,NA,TRBV7-3,TGTGCCAGCAGCTTAATGGCGGGACACCTCTACGAGCAGTACTTC,CASSLMAGHLYEQYF
TRBJ1-1,NA,NA,TRBV18,TGTGCCAGCTCACCACTCAACCAGGGATCGTTCGGCACTGAAGCTTTCTTT,CASSPLNQGSFGTEAFF
TRBJ2-5,TRBD1,NA,TRBV11-3,TGTGCCAGCAGCTTAGGGGACAGGGTGCAAGAGACCCAGTACTTC,CASSLGDRVQETQYF
TRBJ2-1,NA,NA,TRBV2,TGTGCCAGCAGTGAAAAATGGAGCTCCTACAATGAGCAGTTCTTC,CASSEKWSSYNEQFF
TRBJ1-4,TRBD1,once,TRBV18,TGTGCCAGCTCACGACAGGGGGAGGCGGAAAAACTGTTTTTT,CASSRQGEAEKLFF
TRBJ2-3,TRBD2,NA,TRBV6-7,TGTGCCAGCAGTCTAGCGGGAAACGACACAGATACGCAGTATTTT,CASSLAGNDTDTQYF
TRBJ2-7,TRBD2,NA,TRBV27,TGTGCCAGCAGTTTCCAGACTAGCGGGAGGGCCAGGGGCTACGAGCAGTACTTC,CASSFQTSGRARGYEQYF
TRBJ2-2,NA,NA,TRBV6-4,TGTGCCAGCAGTGGGCGAGGGAGAGCCACCGGGGAGCTGTTTTTT,CASSGRGRATGELFF
TRBJ2-5,NA,NA,TRBV30,TGTGCCTGGAGGGACAGGGGCCGACCCGGGCTAGCGGGAAAGACCCAGTACTTC,CAWRDRGRPGLAGKTQYF
TRBJ1-1,NA,NA,TRBV5-1,TGCGCCAGCAGCCTCGGATGGGATAGGAGTTCATTCGAAGCTTTCTTT,CASSLGWDRSSFEAFF
TRBJ2-3,TRBD2,NA,TRBV29-1,TGCAGCGTCGGGCGGGGGGTAAAATCAGATACGCAGTATTTT,CSVGRGVKSDTQYF
TRBJ1-5,NA,NA,TRBV10-1,TGCGCCAGCAGTGAGCAGGGGTGTAGCAATCAGCCCCAGCATTTT,CASSEQGCSNQPQHF
TRBJ2-1,NA,NA,TRBV5-1,TGCGCCAGCAGCTTGGAGGGGGTGCAGTTCTTC,CASSLEGVQFF
TRBJ2-3,NA,NA,TRBV7-2,TGTGCCAGCAGCTACAGACAGTGGTCTGATACGCAGTATTTT,CASSYRQWSDTQYF
TRBJ2-6,NA,NA,TRBV19,TGTGCCAGTAGTTCCCCTCAGAGAACCTTCTCTGGGGCCAACGTCCTGACTTTC,CASSSPQRTFSGANVLTF
TRBJ1-1,NA,NA,TRBV2,TGTGCCAGCAGTGTTTTAGGGGAGAGCACTGAAGCTTTCTTT,CASSVLGESTEAFF
TRBJ1-5,TRBD1,NA,TRBV28,TGTGCCAGCAGTTTAGCAGGGGGCGGTTACAATCAGCCCCAGCATTTT,CASSLAGGGYNQPQHF
TRBJ1-1,NA,NA,TRBV29-1,TGCAGCACTGGGTCAGGAGAGAACACTGAAGCTTTCTTT,CSTGSGENTEAFF